What follows is one T cell receptor (beta chain) and its context. The trim removed 6 bases at V and 2 bases at J, leaving 6 bases unmatched. The CDR3 sequence is 14 residues long. Germline V gene lookup returns CDR1 MDHEN and CDR2 SYDVKM. Method: immunoSEQ multiplex PCR; TCRdb's copy keeps in-frame clones and lacks some. The sample holds about 49,000 clones, 95% seen once. This entry comes from a study of T cell changes during pregnancy in multiple sclerosis. Sequenced material: CD8+ T cells from peripheral blood mononuclear cells, taken in the first trimester of pregnancy. The TCR comes from a female donor with multiple sclerosis, enrolled in a pregnancy study. The genes are TRBV28 and TRBJ2-7, with TRBD2 identical over 8 bases. CDR3 bases: TGTGCCAGCAGCTCCGGGACTAGGGCCTACGAGCAGTACTTC. The encoded protein is CASSSGTRAYEQYF.